Listed below are T cell receptor beta chains from one sample, sequenced in a study of shared clonotypes between healthy human individuals. Sequenced by immunoSEQ multiplex PCR; TCRdb stores in-frame clones only, minus some. Here the sample spans around 550,000 clones, about 95% being singletons. Sequencing input: naive CD4+ T cells sorted from blood. The receptors were sampled from a woman aged 25 to 39 in good health. CDR3s include the opening cysteine and the closing phenylalanine or tryptophan. A D gene is named only where the DNA matches it firmly. The listing skips clone size in some rows; elsewhere it reads once, few, many or a size class.

j_gene: TRBJ1-2; abundance: NA; v_gene: TRBV18; d_gene: TRBD1; CDR3aa: CASSPETGTGDFWAYGYTF; CDR3nt: TGTGCCAGCTCACCGGAAACCGGGACAGGGGACTTTTGGGCGTATGGCTACACCTTC
j_gene: TRBJ1-2; abundance: NA; v_gene: TRBV14; d_gene: NA; CDR3aa: CASSQQGSYGYTF; CDR3nt: TGTGCCAGCAGCCAACAGGGGTCCTATGGCTACACCTTC
j_gene: TRBJ1-1; abundance: NA; v_gene: TRBV18; d_gene: NA; CDR3aa: CASSLQGGTEAFF; CDR3nt: TGTGCCAGCTCACTTCAAGGGGGCACTGAAGCTTTCTTT
j_gene: TRBJ1-4; abundance: NA; v_gene: TRBV27; d_gene: NA; CDR3aa: CASRRNRAPANEKLFF; CDR3nt: TGTGCCAGCAGAAGAAACAGGGCTCCGGCTAATGAAAAACTGTTTTTT
j_gene: TRBJ2-7; abundance: NA; v_gene: TRBV18; d_gene: NA; CDR3aa: CASSSTEGSEQYF; CDR3nt: TGTGCCAGCTCGTCTACGGAGGGGTCCGAGCAGTACTTC
j_gene: TRBJ1-4; abundance: NA; v_gene: TRBV27; d_gene: NA; CDR3aa: CASSPPGVGEKLFF; CDR3nt: TGTGCCAGCAGTCCCCCAGGGGTTGGCGAAAAACTGTTTTTT
j_gene: TRBJ2-7; abundance: once; v_gene: TRBV6-5; d_gene: NA; CDR3aa: CASSYSNGHLYEQYF; CDR3nt: TGTGCCAGCAGTTACTCGAACGGGCACCTTTACGAGCAGTACTTC
j_gene: TRBJ2-1; abundance: NA; v_gene: TRBV5-6; d_gene: TRBD2; CDR3aa: CASSYRLAEQFF; CDR3nt: TGTGCCAGCAGCTACCGACTAGCCGAGCAGTTCTTC
j_gene: TRBJ2-3; abundance: NA; v_gene: TRBV19; d_gene: TRBD1; CDR3aa: CASRRTGGTDTQYF; CDR3nt: TGTGCCAGTAGAAGGACAGGGGGCACAGATACGCAGTATTTT
j_gene: TRBJ1-1; abundance: NA; v_gene: TRBV28; d_gene: TRBD1; CDR3aa: CASRQGFWGEAFF; CDR3nt: TGTGCCAGTCGACAGGGCTTTTGGGGAGAAGCTTTCTTT
j_gene: TRBJ2-5; abundance: NA; v_gene: TRBV9; d_gene: NA; CDR3aa: CASSFPGVATQYF; CDR3nt: TGTGCCAGCAGCTTCCCGGGAGTCGCGACCCAGTACTTC
j_gene: TRBJ2-6; abundance: NA; v_gene: TRBV5-1; d_gene: TRBD1; CDR3aa: CASSLAGQISGANVLTF; CDR3nt: TGCGCCAGCAGCTTGGCGGGACAGATATCTGGGGCCAACGTCCTGACTTTC
j_gene: TRBJ2-1; abundance: NA; v_gene: TRBV11-3; d_gene: TRBD2; CDR3aa: CASSYTSSGSFYNEQFF; CDR3nt: TGTGCCAGCAGCTACACATCTAGCGGGAGTTTTTACAATGAGCAGTTCTTC
j_gene: TRBJ1-5; abundance: NA; v_gene: TRBV28; d_gene: NA; CDR3aa: CASSFISNQPQHF; CDR3nt: TGTGCCAGCAGTTTTATTAGCAATCAGCCCCAGCATTTT
j_gene: TRBJ2-1; abundance: NA; v_gene: TRBV27; d_gene: TRBD2; CDR3aa: CASSRTSGSFASEQFF; CDR3nt: TGTGCCAGCAGTAGAACAAGCGGGAGTTTTGCTTCAGAGCAGTTCTTC
j_gene: TRBJ2-7; abundance: NA; v_gene: TRBV5-1; d_gene: TRBD2; CDR3aa: CASSRGGRGRGGEQYF; CDR3nt: TGCGCCAGCAGCCGAGGTGGGAGGGGTCGGGGTGGAGAGCAGTACTTC
j_gene: TRBJ1-5; abundance: NA; v_gene: TRBV6-5; d_gene: NA; CDR3aa: CASSGGEANQPQHF; CDR3nt: TGTGCCAGCAGTGGCGGGGAAGCAAATCAGCCCCAGCATTTT
j_gene: TRBJ2-2; abundance: NA; v_gene: TRBV7-3; d_gene: TRBD2; CDR3aa: CASSPTSDNTGELFF; CDR3nt: TGTGCCAGCAGTCCGACTAGCGACAACACCGGGGAGCTGTTTTTT
j_gene: TRBJ2-5; abundance: once; v_gene: TRBV5-1; d_gene: TRBD2; CDR3aa: CASSWEGVGETQYF; CDR3nt: TGCGCCAGCAGCTGGGAGGGCGTGGGGGAGACCCAGTACTTC
j_gene: TRBJ2-5; abundance: NA; v_gene: TRBV2; d_gene: NA; CDR3aa: CASSRWERETQYF; CDR3nt: TGTGCCAGCAGTCGGTGGGAACGGGAGACCCAGTACTTC
j_gene: TRBJ1-2; abundance: NA; v_gene: TRBV29-1; d_gene: NA; CDR3aa: CSVEGGHGYTF; CDR3nt: TGCAGCGTTGAGGGGGGCCATGGCTACACCTTC
j_gene: TRBJ2-7; abundance: NA; v_gene: TRBV2; d_gene: TRBD1; CDR3aa: CASSTGTGGHEQYF; CDR3nt: TGTGCCAGCAGTACCGGGACAGGGGGCCACGAGCAGTACTTC
j_gene: TRBJ2-1; abundance: NA; v_gene: TRBV5-4; d_gene: NA; CDR3aa: CASSRGRERAYNEQFF; CDR3nt: TGTGCCAGCAGCCGGGGGCGGGAGAGAGCCTACAATGAGCAGTTCTTC
j_gene: TRBJ2-7; abundance: NA; v_gene: TRBV27; d_gene: NA; CDR3aa: CASRRTASYEQYF; CDR3nt: TGTGCCAGCCGTCGGACGGCCTCCTACGAGCAGTACTTC
j_gene: TRBJ2-1; abundance: once; v_gene: TRBV2; d_gene: TRBD2; CDR3aa: CASSESGRAAEQFF; CDR3nt: TGTGCCAGCAGTGAAAGTGGGAGGGCCGCTGAGCAGTTCTTC
j_gene: TRBJ2-1; abundance: NA; v_gene: TRBV27; d_gene: TRBD2; CDR3aa: CASSDRGLAGNEQFF; CDR3nt: TGTGCCAGCAGCGATCGAGGGCTAGCGGGAAATGAGCAGTTCTTC
j_gene: TRBJ2-2; abundance: NA; v_gene: TRBV19; d_gene: NA; CDR3aa: CASSIAGYPGELFF; CDR3nt: TGTGCCAGTAGTATAGCGGGGTATCCCGGGGAGCTGTTTTTT
j_gene: TRBJ2-7; abundance: NA; v_gene: TRBV4-2; d_gene: NA; CDR3aa: CASSQVPSGEQYF; CDR3nt: TGTGCCAGCAGCCAAGTGCCGAGTGGGGAGCAGTACTTC
j_gene: TRBJ2-1; abundance: NA; v_gene: TRBV9; d_gene: TRBD2; CDR3aa: CASSVERASGTYEQFF; CDR3nt: TGTGCCAGCAGCGTAGAACGGGCTAGCGGGACCTATGAGCAGTTCTTC
j_gene: TRBJ1-5; abundance: NA; v_gene: TRBV15; d_gene: TRBD1; CDR3aa: CATSRDLQTGADQPQHF; CDR3nt: TGTGCCACCAGCAGAGACTTGCAAACAGGGGCAGATCAGCCCCAGCATTTT
j_gene: TRBJ2-7; abundance: NA; v_gene: TRBV28; d_gene: TRBD2; CDR3aa: CASSSGGYEQYF; CDR3nt: TGTGCCAGCAGTTCCGGGGGGTACGAGCAGTACTTC